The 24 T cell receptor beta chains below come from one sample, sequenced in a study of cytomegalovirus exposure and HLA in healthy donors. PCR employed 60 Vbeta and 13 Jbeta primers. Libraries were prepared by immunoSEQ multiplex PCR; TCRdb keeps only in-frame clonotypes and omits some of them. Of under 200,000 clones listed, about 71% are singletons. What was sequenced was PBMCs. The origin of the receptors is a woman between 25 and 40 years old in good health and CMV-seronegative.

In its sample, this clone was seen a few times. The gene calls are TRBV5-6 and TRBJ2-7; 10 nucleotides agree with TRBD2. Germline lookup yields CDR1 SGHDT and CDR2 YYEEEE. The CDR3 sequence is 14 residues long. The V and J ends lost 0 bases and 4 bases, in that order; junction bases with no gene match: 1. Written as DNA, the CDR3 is TGTGCCAGCAGCTTGGGGACTAGCGGATACGAGCAGTACTTC. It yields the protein CASSLGTSGYEQYF.

The CDR3 is CASSLRALTGELFF. DNA of the CDR3: TGTGCCAGCAGCTTACGTGCGTTAACCGGGGAGCTGTTTTTT. The V and J genes are TRBV7-9 and TRBJ2-2; no clear D gene. Trimming took off 2 bases at V and 5 bases at J, with 9 bases between the two ends. Looked up from germline, CDR1 is SEHNR and CDR2 is FQNEAQ (reference sequence). This CDR3 is built from 14 residues.

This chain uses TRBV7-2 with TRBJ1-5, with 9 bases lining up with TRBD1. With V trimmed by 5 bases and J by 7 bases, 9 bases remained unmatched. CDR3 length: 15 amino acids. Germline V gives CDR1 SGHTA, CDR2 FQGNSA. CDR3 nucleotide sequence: TGTGCCAGCAGCATATCGGGACAGGGTTACCAGCCCCAGCATTTT. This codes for CASSISGQGYQPQHF.

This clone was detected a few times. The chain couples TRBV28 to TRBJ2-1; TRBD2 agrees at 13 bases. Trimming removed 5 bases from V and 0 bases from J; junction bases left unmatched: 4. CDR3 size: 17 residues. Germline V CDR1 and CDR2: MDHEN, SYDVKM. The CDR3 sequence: CASSGTSGISSYNEQFF. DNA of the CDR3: TGTGCCAGCAGTGGGACTAGCGGGATAAGCTCCTACAATGAGCAGTTCTTC.

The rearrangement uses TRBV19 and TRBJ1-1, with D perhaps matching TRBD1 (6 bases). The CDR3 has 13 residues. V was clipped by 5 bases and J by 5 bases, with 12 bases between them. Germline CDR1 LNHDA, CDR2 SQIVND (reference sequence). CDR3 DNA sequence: TGTGCCAGTAGTCCAACAGGGACAACTGAAGCTTTCTTT. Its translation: CASSPTGTTEAFF.

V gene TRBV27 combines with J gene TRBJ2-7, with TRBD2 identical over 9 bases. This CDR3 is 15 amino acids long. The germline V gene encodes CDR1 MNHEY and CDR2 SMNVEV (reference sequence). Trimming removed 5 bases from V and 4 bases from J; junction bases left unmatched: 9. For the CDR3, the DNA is TGTGCCAGCAGTCTGATCCTAGCGGGATCATACGAGCAGTACTTC. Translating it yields CASSLILAGSYEQYF.

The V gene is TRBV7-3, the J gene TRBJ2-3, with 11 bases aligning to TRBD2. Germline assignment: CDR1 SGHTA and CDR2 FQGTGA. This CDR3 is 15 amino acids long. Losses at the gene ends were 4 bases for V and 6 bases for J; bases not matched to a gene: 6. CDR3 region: CASSSSSGGSDTQYF. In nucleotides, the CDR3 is TGTGCCAGCAGCTCATCTAGCGGGGGGTCCGATACGCAGTATTTT.

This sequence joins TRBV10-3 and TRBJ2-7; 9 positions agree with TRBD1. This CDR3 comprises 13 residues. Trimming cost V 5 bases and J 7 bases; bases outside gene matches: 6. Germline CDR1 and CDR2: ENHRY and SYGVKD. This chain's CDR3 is CAISTGQGREQYF. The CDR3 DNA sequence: TGTGCCATCAGTACGGGACAGGGACGGGAGCAGTACTTC.

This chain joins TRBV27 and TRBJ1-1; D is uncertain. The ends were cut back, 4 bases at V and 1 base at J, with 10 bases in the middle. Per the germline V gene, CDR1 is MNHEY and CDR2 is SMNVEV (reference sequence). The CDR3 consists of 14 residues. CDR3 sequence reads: CASSSENKNTEAFF. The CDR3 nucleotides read TGTGCCAGCAGTTCAGAAAATAAGAACACTGAAGCTTTCTTT.

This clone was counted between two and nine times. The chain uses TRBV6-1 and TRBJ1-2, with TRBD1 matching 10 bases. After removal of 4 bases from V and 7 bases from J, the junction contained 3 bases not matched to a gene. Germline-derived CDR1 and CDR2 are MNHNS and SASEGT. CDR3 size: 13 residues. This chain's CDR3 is CASSVRDRGGYTF. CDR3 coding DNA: TGTGCCAGCAGTGTCAGGGACAGGGGTGGCTACACCTTC.

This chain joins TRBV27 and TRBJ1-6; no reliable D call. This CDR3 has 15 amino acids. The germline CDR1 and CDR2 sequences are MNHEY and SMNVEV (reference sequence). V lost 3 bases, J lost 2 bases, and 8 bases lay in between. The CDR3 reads CASSFVAPYNSPLHF. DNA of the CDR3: TGTGCCAGCAGTTTTGTAGCCCCCTATAATTCACCCCTCCACTTT.

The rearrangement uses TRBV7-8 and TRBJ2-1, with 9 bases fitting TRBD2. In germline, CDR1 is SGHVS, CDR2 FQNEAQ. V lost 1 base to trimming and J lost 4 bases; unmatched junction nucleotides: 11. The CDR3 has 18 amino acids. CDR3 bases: TGTGCCAGCAGCTTAGTAAGCCGCGGGAGGGGTCAGTACAATGAGCAGTTCTTC. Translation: CASSLVSRGRGQYNEQFF.

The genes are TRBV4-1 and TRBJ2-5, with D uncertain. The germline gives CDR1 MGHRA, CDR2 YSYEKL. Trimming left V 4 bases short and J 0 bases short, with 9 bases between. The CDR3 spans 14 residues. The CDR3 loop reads CASSRRQDQETQYF. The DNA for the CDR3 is TGCGCCAGCAGCCGACGACAAGACCAAGAGACCCAGTACTTC.

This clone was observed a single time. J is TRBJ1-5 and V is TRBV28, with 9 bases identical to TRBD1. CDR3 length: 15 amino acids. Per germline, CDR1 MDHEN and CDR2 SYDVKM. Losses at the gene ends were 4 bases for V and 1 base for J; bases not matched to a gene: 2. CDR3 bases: TGTGCCAGCAGTTCCGGGACAGGGAGCAATCAGCCCCAGCATTTT. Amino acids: CASSSGTGSNQPQHF.

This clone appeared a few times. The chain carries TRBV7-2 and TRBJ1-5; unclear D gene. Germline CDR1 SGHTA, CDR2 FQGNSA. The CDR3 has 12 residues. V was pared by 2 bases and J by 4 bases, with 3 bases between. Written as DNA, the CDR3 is TGTGCCAGCAGCTTACAGAATCAGCCCCAGCATTTT. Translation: CASSLQNQPQHF. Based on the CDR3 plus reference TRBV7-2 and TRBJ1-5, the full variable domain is GAGVSQSPSNKVTEKGKDVELRCDPISGHTALYWYRQSLGQGLEFLIYFQGNSAPDKSGLPSDRFSAERTGGSVSTLTIQRTQQEDSAVYLCASSLQNQPQHFGDGTRLSIL.

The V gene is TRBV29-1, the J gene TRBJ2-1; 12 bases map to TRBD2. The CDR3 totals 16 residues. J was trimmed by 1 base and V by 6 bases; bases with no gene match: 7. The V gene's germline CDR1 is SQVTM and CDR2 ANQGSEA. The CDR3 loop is CSVQTSGSTSYNEQFF. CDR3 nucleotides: TGCAGCGTGCAGACTAGCGGGAGTACGTCCTACAATGAGCAGTTCTTC.

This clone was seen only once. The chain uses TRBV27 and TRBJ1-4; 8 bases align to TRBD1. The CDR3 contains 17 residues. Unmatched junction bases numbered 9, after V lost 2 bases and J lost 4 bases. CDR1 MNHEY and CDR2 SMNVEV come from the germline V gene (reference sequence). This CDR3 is CASSLGLRGRVNEKLFF. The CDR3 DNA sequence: TGTGCCAGCAGTTTAGGCCTCAGGGGGCGAGTTAATGAAAAACTGTTTTTT.

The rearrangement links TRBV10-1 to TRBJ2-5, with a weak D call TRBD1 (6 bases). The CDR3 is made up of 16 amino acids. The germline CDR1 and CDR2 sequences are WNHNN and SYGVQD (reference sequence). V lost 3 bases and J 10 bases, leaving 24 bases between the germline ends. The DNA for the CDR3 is TGCGCCAGCAGTGAATACCTGGACAGTCAAGAGATTAACCAGTACTTC. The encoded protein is CASSEYLDSQEINQYF.

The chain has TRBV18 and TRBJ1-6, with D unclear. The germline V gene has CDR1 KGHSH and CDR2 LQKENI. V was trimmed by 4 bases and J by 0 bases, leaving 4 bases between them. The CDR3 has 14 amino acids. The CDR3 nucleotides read TGTGCCAGCTCACAGAGCTCCTATAATTCACCCCTCCACTTT. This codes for CASSQSSYNSPLHF.

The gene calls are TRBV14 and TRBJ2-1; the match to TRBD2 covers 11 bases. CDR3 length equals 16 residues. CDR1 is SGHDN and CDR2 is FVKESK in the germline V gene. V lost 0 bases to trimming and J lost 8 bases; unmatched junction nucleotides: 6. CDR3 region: CASSQDLAGGGYEQFF. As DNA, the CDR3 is TGTGCCAGCAGCCAAGATCTAGCGGGAGGTGGTTATGAGCAGTTCTTC.

The CDR3: CASSTLWTGGLGETQYF. In DNA form, the CDR3 reads TGTGCCAGCAGCACCCTTTGGACAGGGGGCTTGGGGGAGACCCAGTACTTC. This chain links TRBV5-4 with TRBJ2-5; 11 bases are a match to TRBD1. Germline V gene data show CDR1 as SGHNT and CDR2 as YYREEE (reference sequence). The J segment lost 5 bases and the V segment lost 4 bases, leaving 13 bases of the junction unmatched. The CDR3 is 17 amino acids. Drawing the rest from reference TRBV5-4 and TRBJ2-5, the complete variable domain is ETGVTQSPTHLIKTRGQQVTLRCSSQSGHNTVSWYQQALGQGPQFIFQYYREEENGRGNFPPRFSGLQFPNYSSELNVNALELDDSALYLCASSTLWTGGLGETQYFGPGTRLLVL.

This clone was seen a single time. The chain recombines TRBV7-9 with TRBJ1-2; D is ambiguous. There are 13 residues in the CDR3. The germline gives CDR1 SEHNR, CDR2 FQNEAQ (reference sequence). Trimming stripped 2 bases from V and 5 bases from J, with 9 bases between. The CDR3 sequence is CASSLPEVYGYTF. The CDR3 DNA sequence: TGTGCCAGCAGCTTACCCGAGGTGTATGGCTACACCTTC.

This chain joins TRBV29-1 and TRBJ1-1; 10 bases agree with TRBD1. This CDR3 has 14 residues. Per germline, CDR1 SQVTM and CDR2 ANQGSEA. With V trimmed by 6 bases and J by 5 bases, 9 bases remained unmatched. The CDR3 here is CSVLETGGITEAFF. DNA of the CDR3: TGCAGCGTACTAGAGACAGGGGGCATAACTGAAGCTTTCTTT.

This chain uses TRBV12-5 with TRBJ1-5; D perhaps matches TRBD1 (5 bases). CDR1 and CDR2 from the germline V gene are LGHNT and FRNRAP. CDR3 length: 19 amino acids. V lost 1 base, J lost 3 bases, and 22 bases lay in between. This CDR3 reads CASGLGGKDYIELNQPQHF. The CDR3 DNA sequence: TGTGCTAGTGGTTTGGGGGGGAAGGACTACATCGAGCTCAATCAGCCCCAGCATTTT.